The next 5 T cell receptor beta chains were all read from a single sample in a study of T cell clonality in common variable immunodeficiency. Sequencing was performed with immunoSEQ multiplex PCR; in TCRdb, only in-frame clones are kept and a portion is missing. The table lists tens of thousands of clones, with no singletons. Sequenced material: peripheral blood mononuclear cells. The origin of the receptors is a person between 18 and 75 years old in good health.

This clone came up many times. At one boundary the junction diverges from the germline segment, which might be a read error. The read falls 3 residues short of the CDR3 end, and the missing part is taken from the germline J gene. V usage is TRBV4-2 and J usage is TRBJ1-1, with a weak D call TRBD1 (5 bases). The CDR3 totals 15 residues. Per the germline V gene, CDR1 is LGHNA and CDR2 is YNFKEQ. CDR3 bases read: TGCGCCAGCACCCCGGCAGGGATCCCGAACACTGAA. It encodes CASTPAGIPNTE. The complete CDR3 reads CASTPAGIPNTEAFF.

This clone was detected ten times or more. With the read ending 3 residues before the CDR3 end, the germline J gene is used to fill in that end. This chain connects TRBV2 to TRBJ1-2; TRBD1 aligns across 8 bases. The CDR3 contains 14 residues. Germline CDR1 SNHLY, CDR2 FYNNEI. The CDR3 here is CASSEPTGAEGYTF. The sequenced part of the CDR3 DNA is TGTGCCAGCAGTGAACCGACAGGGGCGGAAGGC.

The sample holds many counts of this clone. The CDR3 sequence is CASSLVSRDRNTGELFF. The DNA read from the CDR3 is TGTGCCAGCAGCTTAGTTTCGCGGGACAGGAACACCGGGGAG. The chain is built from TRBV7-6 and TRBJ2-2; D might be TRBD1 (7 bases). The sequenced fragment ends 3 residues before the CDR3 boundary, so the rest is inferred from the germline J gene. V was clipped by 1 base and J by 1 base, with 13 bases between them. This CDR3 has 17 amino acids. Germline CDR1 SGHVS, CDR2 FNYEAQ.

This clone was seen many times. The read gets to within 3 residues of the CDR3 end, and the germline J gene fills in the rest. This rearrangement joins TRBV29-1 to TRBJ1-6; D may be TRBD1 (5 bases). Deletions cut 4 bases from V and 9 bases from J, with 16 bases between. Germline values: CDR1 SQVTM, CDR2 ANQGSEA. This CDR3 has 14 amino acids. CDR3: CSVAEGLPPSPLHF. The DNA read from the CDR3 is TGCAGCGTTGCTGAGGGACTGCCTCCTTCACCC. Complete variable domain (other parts from reference TRBV29-1 and TRBJ1-6): SAVISQKPSRDICQRGTSLTIQCQVDSQVTMMFWYRQQPGQSLTLIATANQGSEATYESGFVIDKFPISRPNLTFSTLTVSNMSPEDSSIYLCSVAEGLPPSPLHFGNGTRLTVT.

This clone was seen at least ten times. The missing CDR3 end, 3 residues past where the read stops, is filled in from the germline J gene. This sequence joins TRBV7-2 and TRBJ2-2, with D possibly being TRBD2 (5 bases). This CDR3 contains 14 residues. CDR1 is SGHTA, CDR2 FQGNSA, per germline. V lost 5 bases and J lost 5, with 12 bases in between. CDR3 in amino acids: CASSRYTGTGELFF. Partial CDR3 DNA: TGTGCCAGCAGCAGATACACGGGGACCGGGGAG.